The T cell receptor (beta chain) under discussion was sequenced for a study of blood T cell repertoires in COVID-19. Original handling: Estimates of nucleated cell counts were drawn from the amplification of reference gene primers. Sequencing was performed with immunoSEQ multiplex PCR; in TCRdb, only in-frame clones are kept and a portion is missing. The V and J calls and the clone size are those of that table, but D and trimming were determined from the DNA. The profile covers around 260,000 clones, with approximately 85% appearing a single time and 0.87% taken by the ten largest. Patients in Seattle were enrolled during active infection, then followed longitudinally. Germline V gives CDR1 SGHNT, CDR2 YENEEA. CDR3 length equals 15 residues. V gave up 5 bases and J gave up 6 bases; unmatched junction bases: 8.

The clonotype originates from a human donor with COVID-19, enrolled during active disease. The donor label of this sample is uncertain. Input material: peripheral blood. V and J are TRBV11-3 and TRBJ2-2; TRBD1 matches at 8 bases. The CDR3 region is CASSPRTGPSGELFF. As DNA, the CDR3 is TGTGCCAGCAGCCCCCGGACAGGGCCCTCCGGGGAGCTGTTTTTT.